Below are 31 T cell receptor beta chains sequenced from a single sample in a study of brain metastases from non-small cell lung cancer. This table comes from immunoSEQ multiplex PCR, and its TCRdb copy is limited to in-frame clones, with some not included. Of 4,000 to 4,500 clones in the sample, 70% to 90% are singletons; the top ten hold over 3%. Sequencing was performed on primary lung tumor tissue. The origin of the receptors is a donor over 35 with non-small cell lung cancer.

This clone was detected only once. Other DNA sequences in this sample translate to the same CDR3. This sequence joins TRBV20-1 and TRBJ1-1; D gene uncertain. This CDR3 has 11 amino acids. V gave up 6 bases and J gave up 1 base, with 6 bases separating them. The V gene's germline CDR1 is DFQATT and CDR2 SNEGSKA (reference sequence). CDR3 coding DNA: TGCAGTGCCAACACGAACACTGAAGCTTTCTTT. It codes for CSANTNTEAFF.

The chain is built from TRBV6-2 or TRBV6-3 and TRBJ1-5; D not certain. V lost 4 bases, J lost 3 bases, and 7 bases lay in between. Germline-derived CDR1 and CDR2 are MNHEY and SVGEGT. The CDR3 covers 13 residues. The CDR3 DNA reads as TGTGCCAGCAGTTTGTTAGACAATCAGCCCCAGCATTTT. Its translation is CASSLLDNQPQHF.

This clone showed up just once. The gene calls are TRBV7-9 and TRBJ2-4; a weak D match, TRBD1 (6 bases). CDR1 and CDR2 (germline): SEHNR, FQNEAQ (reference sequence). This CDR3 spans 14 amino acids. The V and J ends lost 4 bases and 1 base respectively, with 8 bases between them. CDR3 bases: TGTGCCAGCAGCTGGACAGTCGCCAAAAACATTCAGTACTTC. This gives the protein CASSWTVAKNIQYF.

The CDR3: CASSERQGVNQPQHF. Here the CDR3 DNA reads TGTGCCAGTAGTGAACGACAGGGGGTCAATCAGCCCCAGCATTTT. This chain joins TRBV19 and TRBJ1-5, with TRBD1 identical over 9 bases. This CDR3 is built from 15 residues. The V gene end was trimmed by 5 bases and the J gene end by 3 bases; junction bases not matched to a gene: 5. Germline CDR1 LNHDA, CDR2 SQIVND (reference sequence).

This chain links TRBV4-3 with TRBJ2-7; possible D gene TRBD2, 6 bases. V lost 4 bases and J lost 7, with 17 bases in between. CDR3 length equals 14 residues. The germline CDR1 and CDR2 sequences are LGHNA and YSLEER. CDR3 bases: TGCGCCAGCAGCCCCGTGCTGGGGGGACGGGAGCAGTACTTC. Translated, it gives CASSPVLGGREQYF.

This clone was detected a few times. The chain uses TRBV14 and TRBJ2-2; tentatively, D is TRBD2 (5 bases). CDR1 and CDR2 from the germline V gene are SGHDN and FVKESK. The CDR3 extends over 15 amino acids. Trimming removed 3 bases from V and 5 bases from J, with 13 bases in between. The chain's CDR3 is CASSHRGRRTGELFF. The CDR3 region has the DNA TGTGCCAGCAGCCACCGAGGGAGAAGGACCGGGGAGCTGTTTTTT.

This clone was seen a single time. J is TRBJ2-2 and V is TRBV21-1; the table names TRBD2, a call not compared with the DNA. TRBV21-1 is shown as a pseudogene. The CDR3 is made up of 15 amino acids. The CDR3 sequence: CASSLRGGEHEELFF. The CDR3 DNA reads TGTGCCAGCAGCTTAAGAGGGGGGGAACACGAGGAGCTGTTTTTT.

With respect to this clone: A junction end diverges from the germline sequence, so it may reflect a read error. CDR3 coding DNA: TGTGCCAGCAGCCAAGGACAGGGGTATGACTACACCTTC. It encodes CASSQGQGYDYTF. The chain combines TRBV16 with TRBJ1-2; 9 bases fit TRBD1. This CDR3 is built from 13 residues. Germline CDR1 is KGHSY and CDR2 is FQNENV.

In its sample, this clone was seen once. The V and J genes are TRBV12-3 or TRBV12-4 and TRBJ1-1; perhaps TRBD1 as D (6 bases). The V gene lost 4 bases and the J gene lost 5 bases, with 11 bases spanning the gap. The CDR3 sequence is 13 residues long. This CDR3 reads CASSSQGWTEAFF. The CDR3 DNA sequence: TGTGCCAGCAGTTCACAGGGTTGGACTGAAGCTTTCTTT.

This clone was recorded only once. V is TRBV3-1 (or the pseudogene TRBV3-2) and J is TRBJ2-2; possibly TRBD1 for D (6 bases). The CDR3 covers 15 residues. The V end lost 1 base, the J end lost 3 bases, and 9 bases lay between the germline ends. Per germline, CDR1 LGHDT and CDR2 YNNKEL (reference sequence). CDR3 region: CASSQAGHYTGELFF. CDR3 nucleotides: TGTGCCAGCAGCCAAGCGGGACACTACACCGGGGAGCTGTTTTTT.

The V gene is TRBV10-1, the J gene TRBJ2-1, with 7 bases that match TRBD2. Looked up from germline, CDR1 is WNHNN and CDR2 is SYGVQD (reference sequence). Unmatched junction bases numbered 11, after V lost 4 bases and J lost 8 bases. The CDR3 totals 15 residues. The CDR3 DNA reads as TGCGCCAGCAGTGCAGTCAGGACTAGTCCCTATGAGCAGTTCTTC. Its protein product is CASSAVRTSPYEQFF.

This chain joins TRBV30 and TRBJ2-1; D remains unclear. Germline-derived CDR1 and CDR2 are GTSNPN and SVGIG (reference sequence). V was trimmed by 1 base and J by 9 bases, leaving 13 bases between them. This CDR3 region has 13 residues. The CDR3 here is CAWSGSGSGEQFF. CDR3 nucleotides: TGTGCCTGGAGTGGATCTGGATCTGGTGAGCAGTTCTTC.

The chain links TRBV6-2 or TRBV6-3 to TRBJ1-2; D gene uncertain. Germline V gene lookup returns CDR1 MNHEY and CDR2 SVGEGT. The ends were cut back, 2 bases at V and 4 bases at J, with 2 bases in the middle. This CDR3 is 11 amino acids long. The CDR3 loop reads CASSYSYGYTF. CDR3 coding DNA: TGTGCCAGCAGTTACAGCTATGGCTACACCTTC.

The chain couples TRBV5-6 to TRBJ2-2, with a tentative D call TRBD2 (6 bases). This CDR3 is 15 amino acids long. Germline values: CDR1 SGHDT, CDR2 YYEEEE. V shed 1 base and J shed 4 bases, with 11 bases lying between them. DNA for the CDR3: TGTGCCAGCAGCTTGTTCGGGGGAGGCACCGGGGAGCTGTTTTTT. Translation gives CASSLFGGGTGELFF.

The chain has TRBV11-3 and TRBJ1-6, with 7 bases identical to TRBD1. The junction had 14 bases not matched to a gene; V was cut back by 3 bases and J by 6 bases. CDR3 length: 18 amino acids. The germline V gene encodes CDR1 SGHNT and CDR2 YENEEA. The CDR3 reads CASSLGDRERWPNSPLHF. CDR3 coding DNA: TGTGCCAGCAGCTTGGGAGACAGGGAGCGGTGGCCTAATTCACCCCTCCACTTT.

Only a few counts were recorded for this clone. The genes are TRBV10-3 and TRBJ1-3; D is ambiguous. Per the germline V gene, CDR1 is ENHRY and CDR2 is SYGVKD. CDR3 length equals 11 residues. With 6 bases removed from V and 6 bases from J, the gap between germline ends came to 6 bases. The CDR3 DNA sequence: TGTGCCATCAGGCAGGAAAACACCATATATTTT. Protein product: CAIRQENTIYF.

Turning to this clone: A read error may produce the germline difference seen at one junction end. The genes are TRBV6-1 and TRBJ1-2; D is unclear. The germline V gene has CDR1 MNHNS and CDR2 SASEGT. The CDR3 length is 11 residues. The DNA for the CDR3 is TGTGCCAGCAGTGAAGCTATAGGGATGGCCTTC. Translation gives CASSEAIGMAF.

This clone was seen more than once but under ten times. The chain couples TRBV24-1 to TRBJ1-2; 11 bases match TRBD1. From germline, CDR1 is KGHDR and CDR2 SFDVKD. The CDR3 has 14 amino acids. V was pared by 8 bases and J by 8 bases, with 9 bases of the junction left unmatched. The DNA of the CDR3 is TGTGCCACCATGGAGGACAGGGGGCGCGGGGGCTACACCTTC. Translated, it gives CATMEDRGRGGYTF.

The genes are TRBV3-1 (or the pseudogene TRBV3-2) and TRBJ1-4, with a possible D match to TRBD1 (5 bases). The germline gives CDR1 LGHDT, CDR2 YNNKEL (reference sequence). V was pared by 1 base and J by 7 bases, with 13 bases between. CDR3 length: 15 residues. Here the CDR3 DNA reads TGTGCCAGCAGCCAAGCAGGGTTAGGGAGTGAAAAACTGTTTTTT. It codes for CASSQAGLGSEKLFF.

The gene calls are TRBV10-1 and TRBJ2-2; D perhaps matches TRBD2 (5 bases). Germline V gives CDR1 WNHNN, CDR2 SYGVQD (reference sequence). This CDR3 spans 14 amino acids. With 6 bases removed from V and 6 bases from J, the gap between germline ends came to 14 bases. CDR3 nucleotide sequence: TGCGCCAGCAGCAGCCTAGCCCCACCCGGGGAGCTGTTTTTT. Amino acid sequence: CASSSLAPPGELFF.

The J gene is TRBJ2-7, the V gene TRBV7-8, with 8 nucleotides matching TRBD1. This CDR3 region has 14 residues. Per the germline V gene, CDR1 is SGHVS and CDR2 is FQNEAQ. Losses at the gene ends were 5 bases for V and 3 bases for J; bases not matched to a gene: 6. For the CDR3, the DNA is TGTGCCAGCAGCCAGAGACAGGGGATCTACGAGCAGTACTTC. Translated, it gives CASSQRQGIYEQYF.

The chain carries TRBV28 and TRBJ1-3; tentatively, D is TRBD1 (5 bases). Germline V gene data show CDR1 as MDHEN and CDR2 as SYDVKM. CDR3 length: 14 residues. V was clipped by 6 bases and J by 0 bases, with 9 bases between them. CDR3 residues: CASRRGHSGNTIYF. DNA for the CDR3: TGTGCCAGCAGACGGGGCCACTCTGGAAACACCATATATTTT. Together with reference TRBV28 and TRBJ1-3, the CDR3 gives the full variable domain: DVKVTQSSRYLVKRTGEKVFLECVQDMDHENMFWYRQDPGLGLRLIYFSYDVKMKEKGDIPEGYSVSREKKERFSLILESASTNQTSMYLCASRRGHSGNTIYFGEGSWLTVV.

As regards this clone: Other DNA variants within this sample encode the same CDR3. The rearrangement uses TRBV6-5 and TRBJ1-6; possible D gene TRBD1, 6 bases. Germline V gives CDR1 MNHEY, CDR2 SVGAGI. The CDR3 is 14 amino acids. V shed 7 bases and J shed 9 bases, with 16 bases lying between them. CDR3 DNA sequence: TGTGCCAGCAAGGGCGGGGGCGAGGGTTCACCCCTCCACTTT. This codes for CASKGGGEGSPLHF.

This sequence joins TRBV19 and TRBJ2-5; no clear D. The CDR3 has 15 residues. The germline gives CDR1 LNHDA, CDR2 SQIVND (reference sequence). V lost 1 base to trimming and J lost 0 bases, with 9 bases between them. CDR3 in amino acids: CASSIGTLYQETQYF. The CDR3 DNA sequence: TGTGCCAGTAGTATAGGAACCCTGTACCAAGAGACCCAGTACTTC.

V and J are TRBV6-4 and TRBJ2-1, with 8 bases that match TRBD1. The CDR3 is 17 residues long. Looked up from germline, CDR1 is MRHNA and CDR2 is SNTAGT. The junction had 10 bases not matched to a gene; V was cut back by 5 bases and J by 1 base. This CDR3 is CASSRTGTGMSYNEQFF. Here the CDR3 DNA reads TGTGCCAGCAGTCGCACCGGGACAGGTATGTCCTACAATGAGCAGTTCTTC.

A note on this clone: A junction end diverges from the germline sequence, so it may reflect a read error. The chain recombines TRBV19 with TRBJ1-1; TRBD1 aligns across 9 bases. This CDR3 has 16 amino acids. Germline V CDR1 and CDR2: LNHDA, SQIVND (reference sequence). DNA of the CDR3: TGTGCTAGTAGTCCCGGGACAGGGAAACCGAACGCTGAAGCTTTCTTT. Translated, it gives CASSPGTGKPNAEAFF.

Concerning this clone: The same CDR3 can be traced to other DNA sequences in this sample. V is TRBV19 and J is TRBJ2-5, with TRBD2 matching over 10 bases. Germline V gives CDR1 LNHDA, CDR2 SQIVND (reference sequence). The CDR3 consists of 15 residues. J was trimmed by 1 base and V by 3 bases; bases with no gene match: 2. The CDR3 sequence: CASSISSGSQETQYF. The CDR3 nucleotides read TGTGCCAGTAGTATTTCTAGCGGGAGCCAAGAGACCCAGTACTTC.

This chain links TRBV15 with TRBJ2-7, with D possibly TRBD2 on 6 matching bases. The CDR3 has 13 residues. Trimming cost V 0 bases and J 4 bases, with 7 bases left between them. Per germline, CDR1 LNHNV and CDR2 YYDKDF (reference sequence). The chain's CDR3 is CATSRDSGYEQYF. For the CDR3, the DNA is TGTGCCACCAGCAGAGATAGCGGATACGAGCAGTACTTC.

CDR3 sequence: CASSSSTGRTLGPEAFF. The CDR3 DNA reads as TGTGCCAGCAGCTCGTCAACCGGGAGGACTTTGGGGCCTGAAGCTTTCTTT. The V call is TRBV7-9, the J call TRBJ1-1, with D possibly being TRBD1 (5 bases). Germline V gives CDR1 SEHNR, CDR2 FQNEAQ (reference sequence). V was cut by 4 bases and J by 6 bases, with 24 bases left in between. The length of the CDR3 is 17 residues.

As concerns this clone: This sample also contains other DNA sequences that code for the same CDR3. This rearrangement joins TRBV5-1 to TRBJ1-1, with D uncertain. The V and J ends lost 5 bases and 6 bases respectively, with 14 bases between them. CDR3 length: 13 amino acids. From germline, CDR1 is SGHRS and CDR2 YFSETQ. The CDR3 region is CASSPQDGSEAFF. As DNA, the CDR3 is TGCGCCAGCAGTCCCCAAGACGGATCTGAAGCTTTCTTT.

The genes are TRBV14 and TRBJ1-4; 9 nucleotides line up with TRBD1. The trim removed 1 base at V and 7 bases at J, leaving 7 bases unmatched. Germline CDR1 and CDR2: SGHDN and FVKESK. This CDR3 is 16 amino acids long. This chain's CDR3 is CASSQGTGQGSEKLFF. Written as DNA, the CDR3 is TGTGCCAGCAGCCAAGGAACGGGACAGGGTAGTGAAAAACTGTTTTTT.